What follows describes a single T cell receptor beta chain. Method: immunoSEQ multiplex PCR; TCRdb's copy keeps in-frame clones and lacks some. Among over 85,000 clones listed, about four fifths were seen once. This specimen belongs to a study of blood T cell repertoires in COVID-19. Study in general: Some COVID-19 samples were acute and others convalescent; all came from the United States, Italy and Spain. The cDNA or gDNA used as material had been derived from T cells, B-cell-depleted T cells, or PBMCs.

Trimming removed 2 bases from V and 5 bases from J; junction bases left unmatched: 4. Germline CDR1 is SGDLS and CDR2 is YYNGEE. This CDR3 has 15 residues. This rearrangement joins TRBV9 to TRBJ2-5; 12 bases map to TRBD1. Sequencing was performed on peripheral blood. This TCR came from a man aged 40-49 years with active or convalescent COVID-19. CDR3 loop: CASSVGTGGGETQYF. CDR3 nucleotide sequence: TGTGCCAGCAGCGTCGGGACAGGGGGCGGGGAGACCCAGTACTTC.